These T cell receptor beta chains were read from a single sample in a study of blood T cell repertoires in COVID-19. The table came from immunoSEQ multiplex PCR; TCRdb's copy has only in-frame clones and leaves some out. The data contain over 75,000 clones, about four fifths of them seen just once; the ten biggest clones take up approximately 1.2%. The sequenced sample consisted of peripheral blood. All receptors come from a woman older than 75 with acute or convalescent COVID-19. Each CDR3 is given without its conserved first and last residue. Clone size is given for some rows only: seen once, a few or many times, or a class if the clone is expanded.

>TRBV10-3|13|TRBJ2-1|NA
AISRDRTDYNEQF
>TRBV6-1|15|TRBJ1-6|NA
ASSDGTRGINNSPLH
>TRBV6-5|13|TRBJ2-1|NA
ASSRNGGGENEQF
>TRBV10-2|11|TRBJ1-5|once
ASSEFINQPQH
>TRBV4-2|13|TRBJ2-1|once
ASSHVASSYNEQF
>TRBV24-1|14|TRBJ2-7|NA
ATSEVTSGSDYEQY
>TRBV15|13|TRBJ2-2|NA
ATSPRAGGGGELF
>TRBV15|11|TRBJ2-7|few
ATSWAGGVEQY
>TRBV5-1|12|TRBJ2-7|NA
ASSSGQGEHEQY
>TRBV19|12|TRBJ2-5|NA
ASSSLARQETQY
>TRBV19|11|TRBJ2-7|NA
ASSTGLVHEQY
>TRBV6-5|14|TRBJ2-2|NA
ASSYPSGLNTGELF
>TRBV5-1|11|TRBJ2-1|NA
ASSLPQYTEQF
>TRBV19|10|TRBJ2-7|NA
ATRTGTGEQY
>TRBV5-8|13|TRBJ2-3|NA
ASSQNRVSTDTQY
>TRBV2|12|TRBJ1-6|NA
ASSLDRFNSPLH
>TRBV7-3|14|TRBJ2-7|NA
AGYHQGPGTGNEQY
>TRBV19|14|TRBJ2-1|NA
ASSIDGGSPNNEQF
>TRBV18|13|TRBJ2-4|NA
ASSPVDIAKNIQY
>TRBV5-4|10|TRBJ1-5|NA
ASSLPGMPQH
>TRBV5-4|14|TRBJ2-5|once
ASSLPGRALEETQY
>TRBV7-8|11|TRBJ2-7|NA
ASTRQPPYEQY
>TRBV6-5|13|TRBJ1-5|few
ASGPTGVGNQPQH
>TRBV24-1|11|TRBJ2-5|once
ATSGLAGETQY
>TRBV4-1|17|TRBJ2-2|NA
ASSRVGTGTNSGGGELF
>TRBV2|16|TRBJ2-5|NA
ASSEAVGRTGVRETQY
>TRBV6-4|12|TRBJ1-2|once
ASSQGVEDYGYT
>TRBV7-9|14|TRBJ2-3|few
ASSLAGQGKTDTQY
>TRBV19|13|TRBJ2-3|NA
ASSKTSGGTDTQY
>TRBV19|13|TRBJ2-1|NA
ASSSGRAPPNEQF
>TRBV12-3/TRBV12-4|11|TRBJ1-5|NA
ASSTSLSQPQH
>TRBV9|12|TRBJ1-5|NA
ASSVGQSNQPQH
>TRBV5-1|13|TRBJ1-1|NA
ASSLTGGSRTEAF
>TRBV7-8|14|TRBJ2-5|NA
ASSSGGAGGKETQY
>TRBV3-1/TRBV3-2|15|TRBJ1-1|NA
ASSQDLGLLRNTEAF
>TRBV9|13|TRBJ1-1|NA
ASSVQGQQNTEAF
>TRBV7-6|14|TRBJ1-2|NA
ASSLVKQGANYGYT
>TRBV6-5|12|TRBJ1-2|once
ASRLPGTGNGYT
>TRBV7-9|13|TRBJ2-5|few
ASSPSNERQETQY
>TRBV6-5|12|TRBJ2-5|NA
ASSKPDSQETQY
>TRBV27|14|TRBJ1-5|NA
ASSPRWTASNQPQH
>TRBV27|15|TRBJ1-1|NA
ASSLVVGSSSNTEAF
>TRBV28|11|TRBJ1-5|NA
ASRNNRGQPQH
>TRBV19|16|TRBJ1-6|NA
ASSGGGDRGLGTSPLH
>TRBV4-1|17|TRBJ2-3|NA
ASSQESSGGAGNTDTQY
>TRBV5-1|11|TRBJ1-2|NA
ASSLGQDYGYT
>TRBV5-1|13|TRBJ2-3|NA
ASSLGPGSTDTQY
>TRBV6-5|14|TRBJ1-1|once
ASSYNPRGMNTEAF